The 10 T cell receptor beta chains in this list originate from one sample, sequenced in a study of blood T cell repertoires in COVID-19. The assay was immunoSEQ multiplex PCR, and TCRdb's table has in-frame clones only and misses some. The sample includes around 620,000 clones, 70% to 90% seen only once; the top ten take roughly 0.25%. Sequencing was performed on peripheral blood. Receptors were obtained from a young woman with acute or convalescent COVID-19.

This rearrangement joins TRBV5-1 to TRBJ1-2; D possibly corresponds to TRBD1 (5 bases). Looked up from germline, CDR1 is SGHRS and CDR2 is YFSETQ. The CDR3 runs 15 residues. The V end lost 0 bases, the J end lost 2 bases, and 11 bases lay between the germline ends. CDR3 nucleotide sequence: TGCGCCAGCAGCTTGGTGTCAGGGTCCAACTATGGCTACACCTTC. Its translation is CASSLVSGSNYGYTF.

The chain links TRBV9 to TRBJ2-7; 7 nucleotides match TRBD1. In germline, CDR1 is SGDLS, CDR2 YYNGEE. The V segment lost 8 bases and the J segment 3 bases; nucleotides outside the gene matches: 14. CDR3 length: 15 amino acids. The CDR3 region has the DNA TGTGCCAGTTCCCTCCGGGCAGGGGGTCGCTACGAGCAGTACTTC. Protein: CASSLRAGGRYEQYF.

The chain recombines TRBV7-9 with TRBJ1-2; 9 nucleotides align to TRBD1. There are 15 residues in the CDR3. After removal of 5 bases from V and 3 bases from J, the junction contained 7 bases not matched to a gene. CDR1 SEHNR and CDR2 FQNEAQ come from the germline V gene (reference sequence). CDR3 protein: CASSGWDREDYGYTF. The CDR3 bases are TGTGCCAGCAGCGGGTGGGACAGGGAAGACTATGGCTACACCTTC.

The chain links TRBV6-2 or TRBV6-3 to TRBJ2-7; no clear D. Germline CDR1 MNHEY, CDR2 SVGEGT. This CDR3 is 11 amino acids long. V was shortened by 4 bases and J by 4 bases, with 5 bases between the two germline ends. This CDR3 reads CASSSHYEQYF. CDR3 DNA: TGTGCCAGCAGTTCCCATTACGAGCAGTACTTC.

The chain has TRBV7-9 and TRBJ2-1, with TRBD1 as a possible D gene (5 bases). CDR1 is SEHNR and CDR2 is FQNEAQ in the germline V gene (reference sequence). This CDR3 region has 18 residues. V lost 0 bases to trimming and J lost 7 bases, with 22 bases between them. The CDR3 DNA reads TGTGCCAGCAGCTTAGCGTCCAACCTCGGTTGGGGCTTGAATGAGCAGTTCTTC. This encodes CASSLASNLGWGLNEQFF.

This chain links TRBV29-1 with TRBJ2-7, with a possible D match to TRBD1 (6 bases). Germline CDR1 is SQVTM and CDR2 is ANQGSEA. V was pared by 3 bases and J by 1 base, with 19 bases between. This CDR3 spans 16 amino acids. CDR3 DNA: TGCAGCGTTGAGACGCTTCGGGCAGGGGTGTCCTACGAGCAGTACTTC. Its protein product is CSVETLRAGVSYEQYF.

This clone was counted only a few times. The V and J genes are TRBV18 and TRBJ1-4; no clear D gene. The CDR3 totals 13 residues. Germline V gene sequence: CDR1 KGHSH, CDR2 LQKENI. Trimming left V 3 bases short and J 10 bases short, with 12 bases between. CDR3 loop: CASSPETAGKLFF. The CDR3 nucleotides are TGTGCCAGCTCACCGGAAACGGCGGGAAAACTGTTTTTT. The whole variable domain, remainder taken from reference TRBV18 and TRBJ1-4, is NAGVMQNPRHLVRRRGQEARLRCSPMKGHSHVYWYRQLPEEGLKFMVYLQKENIIDESGMPKERFSAEFPKEGPSILRIQQVVRGDSAAYFCASSPETAGKLFFGSGTQLSVL.

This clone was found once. The CDR3 coding sequence is TGTGCCAGCAGCTTCTCCGGGACAGGGGTCTCACCCCTCCACTTT. As protein: CASSFSGTGVSPLHF. This chain links TRBV7-2 with TRBJ1-6; 10 positions agree with TRBD1. The CDR3 is 15 amino acids. The V gene's germline CDR1 is SGHTA and CDR2 FQGNSA. V gave up 3 bases and J gave up 10 bases; unmatched junction bases: 6.

DNA of the CDR3: TGTGCCAGCAGCGTCCTACGCAGCGCCTACGAGCAGTACTTC. Encoded protein: CASSVLRSAYEQYF. The chain couples TRBV7-9 to TRBJ2-7; D gene unclear. There are 14 residues in the CDR3. The V end was cut by 5 bases, the J end by 2 bases, with 13 bases between. The germline CDR1 and CDR2 sequences are SEHNR and FQNEAQ (reference sequence).

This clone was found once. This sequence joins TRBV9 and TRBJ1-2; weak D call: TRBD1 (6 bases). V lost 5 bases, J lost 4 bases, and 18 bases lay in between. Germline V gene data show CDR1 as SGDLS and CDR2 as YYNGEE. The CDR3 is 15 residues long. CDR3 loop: CASSPEPDRTYGYTF. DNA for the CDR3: TGTGCCAGCAGTCCAGAACCCGACAGGACCTATGGCTACACCTTC.